The rows below give T cell receptor beta chains drawn from one sample of a study of cytomegalovirus exposure and HLA in healthy donors. Measured with immunoSEQ multiplex PCR; TCRdb has only the in-frame clones, and not every one. There are under 150,000 clones in the sample; about 70% occur only once, and approximately 1.6% lies in the top ten. The sample taken for sequencing was PBMCs. Receptors originate from a middle-aged woman in good health and CMV-seronegative. CDR3s include the opening cysteine and the closing phenylalanine or tryptophan. D genes are given only for firm matches. Some rows have no size entry. The others give once, few or many, or a class for an expanded clone.

v_call	clone_size	j_call	d_call	cdr3_nt	cdr3_aa
TRBV9	NA	TRBJ2-5	TRBD1	TGTGCCAGCAGCCTCCAATCAGGGACAGAAGAGACCCAGTACTTC	CASSLQSGTEETQYF
TRBV28	NA	TRBJ1-2	NA	TGTGCCAGCAAAATTGCGGAGAACTATGGCTACACCTTC	CASKIAENYGYTF
TRBV4-1	few	TRBJ1-5	NA	TGCGCCAGCAGCCGAGACTACTTAAAACAGGGCAAGCAGCCCCAGCATTTT	CASSRDYLKQGKQPQHF
TRBV5-5	NA	TRBJ2-1	NA	TGTGCCAGCACCCCAGGGTCCTACAATGAGCAGTTCTTC	CASTPGSYNEQFF
TRBV28	NA	TRBJ1-3	NA	TGTGCCAGCAGTCCTCCACAGGGTAGCTCTGGAAACACCATATATTTT	CASSPPQGSSGNTIYF
TRBV6-1	NA	TRBJ2-3	NA	TGTGCCAGCAGTGGACTCTTCACAGATACGCAGTATTTT	CASSGLFTDTQYF
TRBV6-5	NA	TRBJ1-5	NA	TGTGCCAGCAGTTATCGGGGGAGTCAGCCCCAGCATTTT	CASSYRGSQPQHF
TRBV25-1	NA	TRBJ1-1	NA	TGTGCCAGCAGTGAAGGGGGGATCGAAGCTTTCTTT	CASSEGGIEAFF
TRBV10-1	NA	TRBJ2-2	TRBD2	TGCGCCAGCAGTGAGCTCCCAGCGGGGACGAACACCGGGGAGCTGTTTTTT	CASSELPAGTNTGELFF
TRBV29-1	NA	TRBJ2-1	TRBD2	TGCAGCGTTACAGGACTAGCGGGAGGGAGCTCCTACAATGAGCAGTTCTTC	CSVTGLAGGSSYNEQFF
TRBV19	NA	TRBJ1-3	NA	TGTGCCAGTAGTATAGAACGAAACATAGGAGACCCCGAGAACTCTGGAAACACCATATATTTT	CASSIERNIGDPENSGNTIYF
TRBV29-1	NA	TRBJ2-7	TRBD1	TGCAGCGCTGAACCACTAGGACAGGGGCGCGAGCAGTACTTC	CSAEPLGQGREQYF
TRBV7-2	once	TRBJ1-4	NA	TGTGCCAGCAGCCGGGGAGGGGCTATGGGTGAAAAACTGTTTTTT	CASSRGGAMGEKLFF
TRBV7-2	few	TRBJ1-1	TRBD1	TGTGCCAGCAGCTGGGACAGTTTTTTGGAAGCTTTCTTT	CASSWDSFLEAFF
TRBV19	NA	TRBJ2-7	NA	TGTGCCAGTAGCGGGACTGGGAGCTCCTACGAGCAGTACTTC	CASSGTGSSYEQYF
TRBV5-1	few	TRBJ1-1	NA	TGCGCCAGCAGCTGGAGGGGAAACACTGAAGCTTTCTTT	CASSWRGNTEAFF
TRBV28	NA	TRBJ2-7	TRBD2	TGTGCCAGCAGCCTCGGGACTAGCCTCGAGCAGTACTTC	CASSLGTSLEQYF
TRBV7-9	NA	TRBJ1-1	NA	TGTTCCAGCAGCCCCCCAGGGGTGACTGAAGCTTTCTTT	CSSSPPGVTEAFF
TRBV28	NA	TRBJ1-4	TRBD1	TGTGCCAGCAGTGGCCTCCGGGACAGGGATGAAAAACTGTTTTTT	CASSGLRDRDEKLFF
TRBV6-5	NA	TRBJ1-5	NA	TGTGCCAGCAGTTACTCGTCGCAGCCCCAGCATTTT	CASSYSSQPQHF
TRBV7-9	NA	TRBJ2-3	NA	TGTGCCAGCAGCCGGAGTGTGGATACGCAGTATTTT	CASSRSVDTQYF
TRBV7-9	NA	TRBJ1-1	TRBD1	TGTTCCAGCAGCTTTCAGGGGGCGTCGTACACTGAAGCTTTCTTT	CSSSFQGASYTEAFF
TRBV5-6	NA	TRBJ1-3	NA	TGTGCCAGCAGCTGGGGAGTGCCGAGCTCTGGAAACACCATATATTTT	CASSWGVPSSGNTIYF
TRBV6-1	NA	TRBJ2-7	TRBD2	TGTGCCAGCAGTGAAGCGTACCGGGGGGTTTCCTACGAGCAGTACTTC	CASSEAYRGVSYEQYF
TRBV11-1	NA	TRBJ2-5	NA	TGTGCCAGCAGCAATAGGGGGGAGACCCAGTACTTC	CASSNRGETQYF
TRBV19	NA	TRBJ1-5	TRBD1	TGTGCCAGTAGAACAGGGGTTCAGCCCCAGCATTTT	CASRTGVQPQHF
TRBV7-8	NA	TRBJ1-6	NA	TGTGCCAGCAGTTTGAAAACTCCTCTTAATTCACCCCCCCACTTT	CASSLKTPLNSPPHF
TRBV23-1	NA	TRBJ2-7	NA	TGCGCCAGCAGTCAACGGGACACCACAAACAGCTACGAGCAGTACTTC	CASSQRDTTNSYEQYF
TRBV5-1	NA	TRBJ2-3	NA	TGCGCCAGCACCCCAACGGGTTCGGGGACAGATACGCAGTATTTT	CASTPTGSGTDTQYF
TRBV5-1	NA	TRBJ2-5	NA	TGCGCCAGCAGCGAAGGGGCGAGAGAGACCCAGTACTTC	CASSEGARETQYF